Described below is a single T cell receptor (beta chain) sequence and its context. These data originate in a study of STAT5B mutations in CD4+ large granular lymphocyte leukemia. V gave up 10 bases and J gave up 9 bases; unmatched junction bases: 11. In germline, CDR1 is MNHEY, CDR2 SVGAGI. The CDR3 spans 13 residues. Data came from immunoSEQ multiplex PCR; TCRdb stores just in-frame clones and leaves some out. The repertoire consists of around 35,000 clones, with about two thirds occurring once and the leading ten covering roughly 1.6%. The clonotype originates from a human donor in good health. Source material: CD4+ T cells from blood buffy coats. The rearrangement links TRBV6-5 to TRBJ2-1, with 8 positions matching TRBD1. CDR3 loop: CATRTGIVGEQFF. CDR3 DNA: TGTGCCACCCGGACAGGGATTGTGGGTGAGCAGTTCTTC.